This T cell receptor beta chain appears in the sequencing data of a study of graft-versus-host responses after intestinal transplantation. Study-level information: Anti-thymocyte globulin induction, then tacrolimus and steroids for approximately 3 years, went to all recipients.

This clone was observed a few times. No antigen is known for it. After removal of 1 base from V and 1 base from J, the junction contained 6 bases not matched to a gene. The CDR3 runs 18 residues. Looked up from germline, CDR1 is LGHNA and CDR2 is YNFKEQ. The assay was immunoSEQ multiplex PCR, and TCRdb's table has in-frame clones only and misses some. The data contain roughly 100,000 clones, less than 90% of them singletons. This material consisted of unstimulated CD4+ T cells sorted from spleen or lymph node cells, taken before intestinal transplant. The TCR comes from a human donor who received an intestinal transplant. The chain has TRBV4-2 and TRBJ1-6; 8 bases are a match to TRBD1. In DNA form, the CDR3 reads TGTGCCAGCAGCCAAGGAGATAACAGGGGGTCCTATAATTCACCCCTCCACTTT. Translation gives CASSQGDNRGSYNSPLHF.